This T cell receptor beta chain emerged from a study of T cell responses to AZD1222 COVID-19 vaccine. Whole-study findings and limits: The peak T cell response came first, and repertoires were sampled only after it.

Concerning this clone: Its antigen is undetermined.

CDR1 and CDR2 from the germline V gene are SGHAT and FQNNGV. Trimming pared 5 bases from V and 10 bases from J, leaving 12 bases between. CDR3 length equals 12 residues. This table comes from immunoSEQ multiplex PCR, and its TCRdb copy is limited to in-frame clones, with some not included. The table includes more than 110,000 clones, about 87% detected once. This sequence joins TRBV11-2 and TRBJ2-1, with a possible D match to TRBD2 (5 bases). Sequences were derived from peripheral blood, sampled on day 0 of AZD1222 vaccination. The receptor comes from an adult in good health. The CDR3: CASSRTRVEQFF. For the CDR3, the DNA is TGTGCCAGCAGCCGAACGCGGGTCGAGCAGTTCTTC.